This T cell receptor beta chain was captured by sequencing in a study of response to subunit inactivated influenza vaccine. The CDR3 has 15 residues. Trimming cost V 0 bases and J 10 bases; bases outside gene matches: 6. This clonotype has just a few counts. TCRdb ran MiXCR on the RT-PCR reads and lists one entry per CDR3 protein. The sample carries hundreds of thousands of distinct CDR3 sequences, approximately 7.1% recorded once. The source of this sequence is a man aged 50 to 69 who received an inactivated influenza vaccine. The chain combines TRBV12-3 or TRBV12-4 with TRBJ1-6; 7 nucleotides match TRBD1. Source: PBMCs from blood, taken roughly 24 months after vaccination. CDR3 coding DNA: TGTGCCAGCAGTTTAGCGGCAGGGGGGGGATCACCCCTCCACTTT. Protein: CASSLAAGGGSPLHF.